The entry below describes one TCR beta chain. This sample is drawn from a study of control samples from healthy donors and cancer patients. Sequenced by immunoSEQ multiplex PCR; TCRdb stores in-frame clones only, minus some. The sample has about 160,000 clones, 90% to 95% seen once. The sequence derives from a woman aged 60-75 years in good health. Material: blood.

The CDR3 sequence: CASRGSGELFF. CDR3 nucleotides: TGTGCCAGCAGAGGTTCCGGGGAGCTGTTTTTT. V and J are TRBV6-5 and TRBJ2-2, with D unclear. This CDR3 comprises 11 residues. CDR1 and CDR2 (germline): MNHEY, SVGAGI. V lost 6 bases and J lost 6, with 5 bases in between.